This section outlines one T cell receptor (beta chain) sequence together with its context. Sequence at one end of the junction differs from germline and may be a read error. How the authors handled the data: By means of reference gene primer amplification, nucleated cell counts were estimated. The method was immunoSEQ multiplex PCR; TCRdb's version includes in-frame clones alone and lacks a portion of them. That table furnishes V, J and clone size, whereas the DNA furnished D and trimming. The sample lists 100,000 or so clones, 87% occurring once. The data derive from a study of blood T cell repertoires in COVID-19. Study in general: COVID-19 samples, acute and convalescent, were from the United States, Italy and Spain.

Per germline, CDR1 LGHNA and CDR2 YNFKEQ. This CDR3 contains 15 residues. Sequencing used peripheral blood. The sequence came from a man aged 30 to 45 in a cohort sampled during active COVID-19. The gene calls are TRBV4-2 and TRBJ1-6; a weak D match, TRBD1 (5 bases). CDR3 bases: TGTGCCAGCAGCCAACTCAGGGCCTATTATTCACCCCTCCACTTT. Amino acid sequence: CASSQLRAYYSPLHF.